The clone carrying this T cell receptor (beta chain) was found many times. The record originates from a study of regulatory T cells in long-lasting Graves disease. About the study: New Graves' disease cases had less than 3 months of antithyroid drugs.

With iRepertoire HTBI primers and Arm-PCR of CDR3 regions, TCR beta libraries were built. TCRdb re-called the multiplex PCR reads through MiXCR, storing one row per CDR3 protein. The data show approximately 400,000 distinct CDR3 sequences, under 15% seen once. The CDR3 is 17 amino acids. The germline CDR1 and CDR2 sequences are DFQATT and SNEGSKA (reference sequence). Trimming took 0 bases from V and 0 from J, leaving 18 bases between them. Time point given: newly diagnosed GD, antithyroid drugs for less than 3 months. From PBMCs, RNA was extracted and then used to make the TCR library. This sample also appeared in a second study, on T cells in Graves' hyperthyroidism and ophthalmopathy.

The sample in question was peripheral blood mononuclear cells (PBMCs), obtained at new diagnosis, from a patient treated with antithyroid drugs. This receptor was obtained from a woman younger than 45 with Graves disease. V usage is TRBV20-1 and J usage is TRBJ2-7; D unclear. The CDR3 DNA reads as TGCAGTGCTAGAGAGGATTGGGGTCTCCCCCTCTCCTACGAGCAGTACTTC. It specifies CSAREDWGLPLSYEQYF.